This TCR beta chain was recorded in a study of T cells in narcolepsy. Study summary: Patients with NT1 or NT2 and healthy control donors were enrolled. Whole-study results and caveats: Autoreactive HCRT-specific and TRIB2-specific clonotypes were marked in same-patient CSF-versus-blood CD4+ comparisons. Blood of same and different patients, but not healthy controls, reportedly held recurring autoreactive clonotypes.

The CDR3 sequence is 14 residues long. The V end lost 0 bases, the J end lost 5 bases, and 8 bases lay between the germline ends. The germline V gene has CDR1 MGHDK and CDR2 SYGVNS. Notes on this clone: The antigen remains undetermined.

Measured with immunoSEQ multiplex PCR; TCRdb has only the in-frame clones, and not every one. The table lists about 13,000 clones, 85% to 90% of them singletons. The receptor comes from a human donor with narcolepsy. The rearrangement uses TRBV25-1 and TRBJ1-5; the D gene is possibly TRBD1 (6 bases). The sequencing sample was made of CD45RA- memory CD4+ T cells from PBMCs. This CDR3 reads CASSEYHRDQPQHF. In nucleotides, the CDR3 is TGTGCCAGCAGTGAATATCACAGGGATCAGCCCCAGCATTTT.